The 20 T cell receptor beta chains presented below share a single source sample, sequenced in a study of vaccination effects on CD4 cells after COVID-19 (dated by TCRdb to between 2021 and 2024). After about 9 days of culture, CD4+ T cells were isolated with the EasySep CD4+ T cell isolation kit. Antigen specificity for these receptors is unknown. The method behind the library was the immunoSEQ multiplex PCR assay. TCRdb re-hosts the immuneACCESS table, in-frame sequences only. Its copies lack some clones; in the studies checked, an unresolved V gene accounts for under half of them, and the cause for the rest is not known. A total of about 25,000 clones appear in this sample, roughly 73% of them only once. Clones ranked in the top ten supply about 11% of the sample. The source material was CD4+ T cells from PBMCs cultured without peptide, sampled before COVID-19 vaccination. All receptors come from a human donor who received a COVID-19 vaccine.

Here the CDR3 DNA reads TGTGCCACGAGGACGGGACCCTTCGAAAACACTGAAGCTTTCTTT. As protein: CATRTGPFENTEAFF. This chain links TRBV10-3 with TRBJ1-1, with a weak D call TRBD1 (5 bases). CDR1 is ENHRY, CDR2 SYGVKD, per germline. This CDR3 contains 15 residues. V was shortened by 10 bases and J by 2 bases, with 20 bases between the two germline ends.

The CDR3: CASSQVAQGIDTGELFF. CDR3 in DNA: TGTGCCAGCTCCCAGGTAGCGCAGGGGATCGACACCGGGGAGCTGTTTTTT. V is TRBV18 and J is TRBJ2-2, with D maybe TRBD1 (6 bases). Trimming took off 6 bases at V and 3 bases at J, with 20 bases between the two ends. This CDR3 has 17 residues. Germline V gene sequence: CDR1 KGHSH, CDR2 LQKENI.

V is TRBV19 and J is TRBJ1-6; D possibly corresponds to TRBD1 (5 bases). CDR3 length: 16 amino acids. Germline V lookup: CDR1 LNHDA, CDR2 SQIVND (reference sequence). Between the trimmed V and J ends, which lost 4 bases and 3 bases, there was a span of 13 bases. DNA of the CDR3: TGTGCCAGTAGTACCCCCGGGACCCACTATAATTCACCCCTCCACTTT. It yields the protein CASSTPGTHYNSPLHF.

The rearrangement links TRBV6-5 to TRBJ1-1; D is ambiguous. There are 14 residues in the CDR3. Germline V gene lookup returns CDR1 MNHEY and CDR2 SVGAGI. V gave up 10 bases and J gave up 11 bases, with 26 bases separating them. The CDR3 loop reads CATSPRDIIERAFF. The CDR3 nucleotides are TGTGCCACCTCTCCTAGGGATATTATAGAGCGGGCTTTCTTT.

The J gene is TRBJ1-4, the V gene TRBV2; D not resolved. Trimming took off 6 bases at V and 12 bases at J, with 17 bases between the two ends. The CDR3 has 13 residues. Per germline, CDR1 SNHLY and CDR2 FYNNEI. CDR3 region: CASSEGTVPELFF. CDR3 coding DNA: TGTGCCAGCAGCGAGGGAACCGTGCCCGAACTGTTTTTT.

This chain uses TRBV14 with TRBJ2-7, with a weak D call TRBD1 (6 bases). CDR1 SGHDN and CDR2 FVKESK come from the germline V gene. With 5 bases removed from V and 4 bases from J, the gap between germline ends came to 9 bases. The CDR3 consists of 12 residues. Written as DNA, the CDR3 is TGTGCCAGCAGCAGGACAGTATACGAGCAGTACTTC. Translating it yields CASSRTVYEQYF.

The V gene is TRBV11-2, the J gene TRBJ1-5; weak D call: TRBD1 (5 bases). Trimming shortened V by 5 bases and J by 6 bases, and 17 bases separated the two germline ends. Germline lookup yields CDR1 SGHAT and CDR2 FQNNGV. CDR3 size: 15 residues. Here the CDR3 DNA reads TGTGCCAGCAGCCCGTCGGGGCAGGTCGGTCAGCCCCAGCATTTT. As protein: CASSPSGQVGQPQHF.

The V and J genes are TRBV27 and TRBJ1-6; TRBD1 agrees at 8 bases. Germline lookup yields CDR1 MNHEY and CDR2 SMNVEV (reference sequence). This CDR3 is built from 15 residues. J gave up 6 bases and V 5 bases, and 6 bases lay outside the gene matches. The chain's CDR3 is CASSPQGASNSPLHF. The CDR3 coding sequence is TGTGCCAGCAGTCCTCAGGGGGCAAGTAATTCACCCCTCCACTTT.

The rearrangement links TRBV30 to TRBJ1-5, with a weak D call TRBD1 (5 bases). V was trimmed by 3 bases and J by 1 base, leaving 13 bases between them. The CDR3 contains 15 residues. Looked up from germline, CDR1 is GTSNPN and CDR2 is SVGIG (reference sequence). CDR3 in DNA: TGTGCCTGGAGCGGTATCCGGGGGAGCAATCAGCCCCAGCATTTT. Translating it yields CAWSGIRGSNQPQHF.

The chain uses TRBV29-1 and TRBJ1-1, with D maybe TRBD1 (6 bases). V lost 4 bases and J lost 4, with 13 bases in between. This CDR3 has 13 residues. Germline lookup yields CDR1 SQVTM and CDR2 ANQGSEA. The chain's CDR3 is CSVAQGRGTEAFF. DNA of the CDR3: TGCAGCGTTGCACAGGGCCGGGGCACTGAAGCTTTCTTT.

CDR3 residues: CASSFQREHTQYF. CDR3 nucleotides: TGTGCCAGCAGTTTTCAAAGGGAACATACGCAGTATTTT. The rearrangement links TRBV27 to TRBJ2-3; D unclear. Trimming pared 3 bases from V and 7 bases from J, leaving 11 bases between. Per germline, CDR1 MNHEY and CDR2 SMNVEV (reference sequence). The CDR3 sequence is 13 residues long.

The chain combines TRBV30 with TRBJ1-6, with D perhaps matching TRBD1 (6 bases). Trimming shortened V by 1 base and J by 0 bases, and 16 bases separated the two germline ends. This CDR3 region has 18 residues. The germline V gene has CDR1 GTSNPN and CDR2 SVGIG (reference sequence). The CDR3 nucleotides read TGTGCCTGGAGTGCCCCGGGACACCGAAGCTCCTATAATTCACCCCTCCACTTT. This sequence encodes CAWSAPGHRSSYNSPLHF.

The V call is TRBV20-1, the J call TRBJ2-4; unclear D gene. This CDR3 contains 14 residues. Germline V CDR1 and CDR2: DFQATT, SNEGSKA (reference sequence). V was cut by 3 bases and J by 0 bases, with 9 bases left in between. CDR3 amino acids: CSASRQEAKNIQYF. The CDR3 region has the DNA TGCAGTGCTAGTAGGCAGGAAGCCAAAAACATTCAGTACTTC.

The chain links TRBV5-4 to TRBJ1-1, with D possibly TRBD1 on 6 matching bases. This CDR3 is built from 14 residues. Trimming took 4 bases from V and 4 from J, leaving 14 bases between them. Looked up from germline, CDR1 is SGHNT and CDR2 is YYREEE (reference sequence). CDR3 bases: TGTGCCAGCAGCCCGGGTGGGGGGGCCACTGAAGCTTTCTTT. Translating it yields CASSPGGGATEAFF.

This rearrangement joins TRBV7-9 to TRBJ2-2, with D uncertain. Trimming shortened V by 5 bases and J by 4 bases, and 14 bases separated the two germline ends. This CDR3 is 15 amino acids long. CDR1 is SEHNR and CDR2 is FQNEAQ in the germline V gene (reference sequence). CDR3 loop: CASSLQNTGTGELFF. In DNA form, the CDR3 reads TGTGCCAGCAGCCTACAGAACACGGGCACCGGGGAGCTGTTTTTT.

The rearrangement uses TRBV7-9 and TRBJ2-7, with D unclear. Germline values: CDR1 SEHNR, CDR2 FQNEAQ (reference sequence). V was trimmed by 6 bases and J by 0 bases, leaving 3 bases between them. This CDR3 contains 11 residues. CDR3 sequence: CASSPSYEQYF. The DNA for the CDR3 is TGTGCCAGCAGTCCCTCCTACGAGCAGTACTTC.

This clone was detected a few times. The genes are TRBV20-1 and TRBJ1-2; possible D gene TRBD1, 5 bases. The V end lost 6 bases, the J end lost 6 bases, and 8 bases lay between the germline ends. Per the germline V gene, CDR1 is DFQATT and CDR2 is SNEGSKA (reference sequence). The CDR3 sequence is 10 residues long. The CDR3 nucleotides read TGCAGTGCGGGGGTAGATGGCTACACCTTC. Translated, it gives CSAGVDGYTF.

In this sample, this clone turned up a few times. The chain joins TRBV14 to TRBJ2-2; D gene uncertain. The CDR3 runs to 17 residues. Between the trimmed V and J ends, which lost 4 bases and 4 bases, there was a span of 19 bases. Germline lookup yields CDR1 SGHDN and CDR2 FVKESK. This CDR3 reads CASSPNRAGTVTGELFF. The DNA of the CDR3 is TGTGCCAGCAGCCCTAACCGCGCAGGAACTGTCACCGGGGAGCTGTTTTTT.

The chain recombines TRBV19 with TRBJ2-3, with D possibly TRBD2 on 6 matching bases. In germline, CDR1 is LNHDA, CDR2 SQIVND (reference sequence). Between the trimmed V and J ends, which lost 0 bases and 1 base, there was a span of 17 bases. This CDR3 has 18 amino acids. This CDR3 is CASSIEALAARGTDTQYF. The CDR3 DNA reads TGTGCCAGTAGTATAGAGGCACTAGCCGCCCGGGGCACAGATACGCAGTATTTT.

This chain connects TRBV18 to TRBJ2-1; no reliable D call. The V gene's germline CDR1 is KGHSH and CDR2 LQKENI. The CDR3 contains 17 residues. V was pared by 0 bases and J by 0 bases, with 12 bases between. Here the CDR3 reads CASSPPSTFSSYNEQFF. CDR3 nucleotide sequence: TGTGCCAGCTCACCACCGTCGACGTTTAGCTCCTACAATGAGCAGTTCTTC. Based on the CDR3 plus reference TRBV18 and TRBJ2-1, the full variable domain is NAGVMQNPRHLVRRRGQEARLRCSPMKGHSHVYWYRQLPEEGLKFMVYLQKENIIDESGMPKERFSAEFPKEGPSILRIQQVVRGDSAAYFCASSPPSTFSSYNEQFFGPGTRLTVL.